Ten or more counts support the clone carrying this T cell receptor beta chain. The template for TCR beta VDJ and CDR3 sequence profiling was genomic DNA. TCRdb itself ran the reads through MiXCR, one entry per CDR3 protein. Of 250,000 to 350,000 distinct CDR3 sequences in the sample, about three fifths were seen once. Patients sequenced had flow cytometry evidence of CD8+CD57+ cell expansion. This entry comes from a study of CD8+CD57+ T cells in acquired aplastic anemia. Background on the study: 3 to 4 ug was the average amount of DNA from sorted CD4+ and CD8+ cells.

Trimming removed 1 base from V and 11 bases from J, with 11 bases in between. Germline V lookup: CDR1 SEHNR, CDR2 FQNEAQ (reference sequence). The CDR3 is made up of 12 amino acids. This clonotype was obtained from a human donor with aplastic anemia. The rearrangement links TRBV7-9 to TRBJ1-1; D not resolved. Sequencing input: sorted CD4+, CD8+, or CD8+CD57+ T cells (not recorded which) from PBMCs. The CDR3, as DNA: TGTGCCAGCAGCTTAGGTGCCTCCCGTGCTTTCTTT. As protein: CASSLGASRAFF.